Sequencing of this T cell receptor (beta chain) was carried out in a study of T cell responses to AZD1222 COVID-19 vaccine. Overall study findings and caveats: Spike-specific TCR breadth and depth grew following two AZD1222 doses. Most donors were white British and more were female, and clonal diversity was possibly underestimated.

CDR3 size: 14 residues. CDR1 and CDR2 (germline): MNHNS, SASEGT. Trimming removed 1 base at V and 2 bases at J, with 8 bases between. On this clone: Antigen specificity is unknown.

Some clones are missing from TCRdb's copy, which holds only in-frame ones; the method was immunoSEQ multiplex PCR. Here the sample spans 80,000 or so clones, 90% to 95% being singletons. The clonotype was recovered from an adult in good health. This chain joins TRBV6-1 and TRBJ1-2, with a possible D match to TRBD1 (6 bases). The material sequenced was peripheral blood, taken on day 0 of AZD1222 vaccination. In nucleotides, the CDR3 is TGTGCCAGCAGTGAAGATGACAGGAACTATGGCTACACCTTC. Protein: CASSEDDRNYGYTF.